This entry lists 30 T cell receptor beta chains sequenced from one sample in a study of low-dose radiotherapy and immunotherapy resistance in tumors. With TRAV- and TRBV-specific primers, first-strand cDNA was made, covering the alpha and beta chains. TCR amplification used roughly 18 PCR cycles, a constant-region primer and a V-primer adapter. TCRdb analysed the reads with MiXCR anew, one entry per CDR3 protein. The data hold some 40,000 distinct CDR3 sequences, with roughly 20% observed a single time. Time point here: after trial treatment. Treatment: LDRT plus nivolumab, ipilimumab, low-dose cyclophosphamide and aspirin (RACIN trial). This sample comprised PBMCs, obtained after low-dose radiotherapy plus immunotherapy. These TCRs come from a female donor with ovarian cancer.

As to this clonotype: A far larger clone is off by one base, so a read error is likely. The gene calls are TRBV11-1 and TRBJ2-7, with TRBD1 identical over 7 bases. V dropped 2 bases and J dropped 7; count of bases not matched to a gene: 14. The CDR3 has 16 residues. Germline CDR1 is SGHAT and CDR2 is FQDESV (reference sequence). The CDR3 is CASSLRTGLGPNEQYF. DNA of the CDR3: TGTGCCAGCAGCTTAAGGACAGGACTTGGCCCCAATGAGCAGTACTTC.

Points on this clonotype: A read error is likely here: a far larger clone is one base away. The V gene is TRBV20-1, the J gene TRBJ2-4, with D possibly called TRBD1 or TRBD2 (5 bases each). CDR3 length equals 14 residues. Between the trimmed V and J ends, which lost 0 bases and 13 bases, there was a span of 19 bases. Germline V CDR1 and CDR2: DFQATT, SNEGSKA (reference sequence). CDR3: CSARDPTTTAEQYF. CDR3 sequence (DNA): TGCAGTGCTAGAGATCCCACTACGACAGCGGAGCAGTACTTC.

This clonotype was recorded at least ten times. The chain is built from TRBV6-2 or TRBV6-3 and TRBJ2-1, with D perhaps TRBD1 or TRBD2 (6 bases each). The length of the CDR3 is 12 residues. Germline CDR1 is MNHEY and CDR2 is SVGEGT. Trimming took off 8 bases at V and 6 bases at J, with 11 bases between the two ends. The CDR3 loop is CASRKGGNEQFF. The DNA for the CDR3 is TGTGCCAGCCGGAAGGGGGGCAATGAGCAGTTCTTC.

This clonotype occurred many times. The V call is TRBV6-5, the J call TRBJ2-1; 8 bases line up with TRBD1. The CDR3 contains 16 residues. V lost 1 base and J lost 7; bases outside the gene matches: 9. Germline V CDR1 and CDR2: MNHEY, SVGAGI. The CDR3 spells CASSYLGTGRTNEQFF. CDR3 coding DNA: TGTGCCAGCAGTTACTTAGGGACAGGACGTACAAATGAGCAGTTCTTC.

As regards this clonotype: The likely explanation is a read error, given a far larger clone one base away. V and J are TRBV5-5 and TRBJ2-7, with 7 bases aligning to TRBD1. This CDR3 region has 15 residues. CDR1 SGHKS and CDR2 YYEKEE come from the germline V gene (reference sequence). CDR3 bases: TGCGCCAGCAGCTTCTCGACAGGGACGATTCACGAGCAGTACTTC. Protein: CASSFSTGTIHEQYF. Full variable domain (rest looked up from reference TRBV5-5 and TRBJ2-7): DAGVTQSPTHLIKTRGQQVTLRCSPISGHKSVSWYQQVLGQGPQFIFQYYEKEERGRGNFPDRFSARQFPNYSSELNVNALLLGDSALYLCASSFSTGTIHEQYFGPGTRLTVT.

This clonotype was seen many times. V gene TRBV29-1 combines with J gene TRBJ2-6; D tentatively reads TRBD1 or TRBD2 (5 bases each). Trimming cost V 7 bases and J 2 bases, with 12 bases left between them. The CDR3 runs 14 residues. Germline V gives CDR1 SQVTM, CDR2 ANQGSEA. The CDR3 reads CSAAGAAGANVLTF. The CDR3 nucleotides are TGCAGCGCCGCCGGGGCAGCTGGGGCCAACGTCCTGACTTTC.

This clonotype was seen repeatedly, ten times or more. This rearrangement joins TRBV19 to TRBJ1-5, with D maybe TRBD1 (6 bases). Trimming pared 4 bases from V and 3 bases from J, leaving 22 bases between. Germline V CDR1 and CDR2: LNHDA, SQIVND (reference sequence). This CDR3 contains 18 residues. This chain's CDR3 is CASSTPPGQLYDNQPQHF. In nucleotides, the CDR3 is TGTGCCAGTAGTACACCCCCCGGACAGTTATATGACAATCAGCCCCAGCATTTT. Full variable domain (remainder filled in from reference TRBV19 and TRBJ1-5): DGGITQSPKYLFRKEGQNVTLSCEQNLNHDAMYWYRQDPGQGLRLIYYSQIVNDFQKGDIAEGYSVSREKKESFPLTVTSAQKNPTAFYLCASSTPPGQLYDNQPQHFGDGTRLSIL.

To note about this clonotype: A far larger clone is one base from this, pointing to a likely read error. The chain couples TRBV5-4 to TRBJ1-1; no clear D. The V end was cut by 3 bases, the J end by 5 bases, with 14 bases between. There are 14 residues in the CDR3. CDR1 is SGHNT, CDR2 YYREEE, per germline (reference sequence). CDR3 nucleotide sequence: TGTGCCAGCAGCTCCCGTGACCCCAGAACTGAAGCTTTCTTT. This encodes CASSSRDPRTEAFF. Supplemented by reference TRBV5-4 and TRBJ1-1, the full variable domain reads ETGVTQSPTHLIKTRGQQVTLRCSSQSGHNTVSWYQQALGQGPQFIFQYYREEENGRGNFPPRFSGLQFPNYSSELNVNALELDDSALYLCASSSRDPRTEAFFGQGTRLTVV.

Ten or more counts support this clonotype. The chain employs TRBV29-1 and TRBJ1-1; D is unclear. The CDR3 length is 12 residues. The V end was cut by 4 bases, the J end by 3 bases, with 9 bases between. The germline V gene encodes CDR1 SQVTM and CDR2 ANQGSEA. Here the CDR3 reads CSVVFPHTEAFF. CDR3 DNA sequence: TGCAGCGTTGTTTTTCCTCACACTGAAGCTTTCTTT.

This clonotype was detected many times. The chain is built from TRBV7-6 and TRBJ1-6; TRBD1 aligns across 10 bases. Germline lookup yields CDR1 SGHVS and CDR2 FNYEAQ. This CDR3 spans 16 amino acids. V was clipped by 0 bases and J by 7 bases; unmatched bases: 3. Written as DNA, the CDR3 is TGTGCCAGCAGCTTAGCGGGGACAGGGGCGAATTCACCCCTCCACTTT. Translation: CASSLAGTGANSPLHF.

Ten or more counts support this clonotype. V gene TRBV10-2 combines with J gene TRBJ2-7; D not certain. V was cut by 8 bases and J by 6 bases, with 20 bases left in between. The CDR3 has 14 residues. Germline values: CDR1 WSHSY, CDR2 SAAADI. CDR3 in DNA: TGCGCCAGCTCCCGGTGGACCGACGAGCCCGAGCAGTACTTC. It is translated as CASSRWTDEPEQYF.

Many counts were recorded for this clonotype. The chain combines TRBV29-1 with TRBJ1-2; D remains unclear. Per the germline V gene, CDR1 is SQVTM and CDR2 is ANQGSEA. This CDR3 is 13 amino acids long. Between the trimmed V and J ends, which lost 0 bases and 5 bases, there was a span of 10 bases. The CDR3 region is CSVEEGPGYGYTF. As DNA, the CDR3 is TGCAGCGTTGAAGAGGGCCCGGGATATGGCTACACCTTC.

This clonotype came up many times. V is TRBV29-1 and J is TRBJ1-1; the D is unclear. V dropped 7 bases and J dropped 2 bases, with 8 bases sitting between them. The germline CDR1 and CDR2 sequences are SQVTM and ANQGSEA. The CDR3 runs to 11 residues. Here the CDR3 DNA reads TGCAGCGGCGTGGGCAACACTGAAGCTTTCTTT. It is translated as CSGVGNTEAFF.

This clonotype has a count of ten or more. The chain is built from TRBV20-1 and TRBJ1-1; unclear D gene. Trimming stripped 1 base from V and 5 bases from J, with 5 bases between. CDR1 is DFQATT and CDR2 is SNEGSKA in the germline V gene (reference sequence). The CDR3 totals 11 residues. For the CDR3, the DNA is TGCAGTGCTAGAGTAGCGACTGAAGCTTTCTTT. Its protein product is CSARVATEAFF.

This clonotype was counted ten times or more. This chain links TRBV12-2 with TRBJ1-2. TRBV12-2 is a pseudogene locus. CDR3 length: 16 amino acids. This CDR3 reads CASRFFPEATYYGYTF. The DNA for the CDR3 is TGTGCAAGTCGCTTTTTTCCGGAGGCCACCTACTATGGCTACACCTTC.

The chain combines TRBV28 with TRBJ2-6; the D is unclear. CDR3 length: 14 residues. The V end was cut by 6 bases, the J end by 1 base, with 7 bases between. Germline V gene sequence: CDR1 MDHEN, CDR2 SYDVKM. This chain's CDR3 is CASRYSSGANVLTF. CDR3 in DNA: TGTGCCAGCAGATACAGTTCTGGGGCCAACGTCCTGACTTTC. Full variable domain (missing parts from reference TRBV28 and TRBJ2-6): DVKVTQSSRYLVKRTGEKVFLECVQDMDHENMFWYRQDPGLGLRLIYFSYDVKMKEKGDIPEGYSVSREKKERFSLILESASTNQTSMYLCASRYSSGANVLTFGAGSRLTVL.

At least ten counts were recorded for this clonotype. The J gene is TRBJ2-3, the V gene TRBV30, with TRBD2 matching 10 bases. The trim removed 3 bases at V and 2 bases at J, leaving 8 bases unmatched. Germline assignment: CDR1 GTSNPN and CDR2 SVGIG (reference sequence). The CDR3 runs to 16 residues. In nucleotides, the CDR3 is TGTGCCTGGAGCCTAGCGGGGGCCCTTTACACAGATACGCAGTATTTT. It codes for CAWSLAGALYTDTQYF.

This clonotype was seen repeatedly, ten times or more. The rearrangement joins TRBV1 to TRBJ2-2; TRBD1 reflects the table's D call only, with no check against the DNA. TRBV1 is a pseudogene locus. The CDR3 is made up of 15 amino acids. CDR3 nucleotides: TGCACCAGCAGCCAACGGGACAGGGTGAGCGGGGAGCTGTTTTTT. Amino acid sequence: CTSSQRDRVSGELFF.

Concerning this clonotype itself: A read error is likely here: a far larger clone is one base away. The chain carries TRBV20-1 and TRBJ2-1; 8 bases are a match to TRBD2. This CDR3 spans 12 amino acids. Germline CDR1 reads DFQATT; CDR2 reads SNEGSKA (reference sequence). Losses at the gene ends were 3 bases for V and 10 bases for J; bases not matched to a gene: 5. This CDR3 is CSARGLGYEQFF. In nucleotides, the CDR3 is TGCAGTGCTAGGGGACTAGGCTACGAGCAGTTCTTC.

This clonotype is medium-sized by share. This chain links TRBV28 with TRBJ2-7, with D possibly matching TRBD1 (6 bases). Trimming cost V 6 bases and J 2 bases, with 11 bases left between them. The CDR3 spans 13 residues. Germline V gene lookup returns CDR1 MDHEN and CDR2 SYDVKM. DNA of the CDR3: TGTGCCAGCAGCCTTACAGGGCCCTACGAGCAGTACTTC. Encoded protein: CASSLTGPYEQYF.

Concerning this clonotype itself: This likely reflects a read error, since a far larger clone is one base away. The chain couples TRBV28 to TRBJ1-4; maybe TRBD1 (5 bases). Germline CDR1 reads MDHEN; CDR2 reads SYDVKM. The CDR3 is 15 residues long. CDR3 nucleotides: TGTGCCAGCAGTGGAGGAGACAGAACTAATGAAAGACTGTTTTTT. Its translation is CASSGGDRTNERLFF.

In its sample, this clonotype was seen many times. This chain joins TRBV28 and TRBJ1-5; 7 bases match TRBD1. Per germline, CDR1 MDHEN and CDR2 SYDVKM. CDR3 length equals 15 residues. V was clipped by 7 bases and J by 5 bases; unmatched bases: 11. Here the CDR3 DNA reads TGTGCCAGCATCGAGCGGGGACAGCTGTATCAGCCCCAGCATTTT. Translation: CASIERGQLYQPQHF.

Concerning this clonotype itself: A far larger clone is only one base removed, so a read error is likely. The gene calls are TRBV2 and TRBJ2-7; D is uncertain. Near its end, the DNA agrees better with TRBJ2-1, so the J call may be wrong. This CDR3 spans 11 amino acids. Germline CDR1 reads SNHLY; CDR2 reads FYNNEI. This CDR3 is CASSPTYEQFF. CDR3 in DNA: TGTGCCAGCAGTCCCACTTATGAGCAGTTCTTC.

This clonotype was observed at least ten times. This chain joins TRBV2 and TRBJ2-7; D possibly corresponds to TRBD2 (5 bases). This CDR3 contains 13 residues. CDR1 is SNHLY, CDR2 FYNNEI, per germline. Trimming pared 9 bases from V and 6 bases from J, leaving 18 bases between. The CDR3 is CASTTQLEGEQYF. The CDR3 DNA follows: TGTGCCAGTACTACCCAACTAGAGGGCGAGCAGTACTTC.

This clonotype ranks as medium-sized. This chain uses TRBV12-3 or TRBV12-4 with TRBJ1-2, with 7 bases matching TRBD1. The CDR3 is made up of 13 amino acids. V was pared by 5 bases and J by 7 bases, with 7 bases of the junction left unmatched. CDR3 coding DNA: TGTGCCAGCAGTATCGGGACAGCTGGTGGCTACACCTTC. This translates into CASSIGTAGGYTF.

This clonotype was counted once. The CDR3 nucleotides read TGCAGCGTCCTTCGGGGAGGGCCTATAGGCAATGAGCAGTTCTTC. It translates to CSVLRGGPIGNEQFF. The gene calls are TRBV29-1 and TRBJ2-1; 7 bases agree with TRBD2. The CDR3 sequence is 15 residues long. Germline V CDR1 and CDR2: SQVTM, ANQGSEA. Trimming took 6 bases from V and 6 from J; bases not matched to a gene: 14.

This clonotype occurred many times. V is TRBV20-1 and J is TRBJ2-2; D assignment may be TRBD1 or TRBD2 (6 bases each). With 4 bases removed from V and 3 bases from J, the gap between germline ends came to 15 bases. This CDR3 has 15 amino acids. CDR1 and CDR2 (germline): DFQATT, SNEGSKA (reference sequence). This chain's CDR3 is CSAKQGGVDTGELFF. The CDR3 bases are TGCAGTGCTAAACAGGGAGGAGTGGACACCGGGGAGCTGTTTTTT.

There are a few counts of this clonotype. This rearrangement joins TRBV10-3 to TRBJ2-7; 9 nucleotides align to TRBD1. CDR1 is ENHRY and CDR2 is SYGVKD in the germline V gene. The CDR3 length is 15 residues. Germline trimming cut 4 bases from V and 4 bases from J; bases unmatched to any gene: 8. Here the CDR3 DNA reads TGTGCCATCAGTGGGGGTCCGGGACAGGGATACGAGCAGTACTTC. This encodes CAISGGPGQGYEQYF.

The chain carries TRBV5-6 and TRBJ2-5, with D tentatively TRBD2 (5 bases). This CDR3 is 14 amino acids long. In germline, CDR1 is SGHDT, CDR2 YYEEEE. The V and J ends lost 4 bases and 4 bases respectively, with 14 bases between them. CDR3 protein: CASSRPPRGETQYF. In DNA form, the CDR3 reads TGTGCCAGCAGCCGCCCCCCCCGGGGAGAGACCCAGTACTTC.

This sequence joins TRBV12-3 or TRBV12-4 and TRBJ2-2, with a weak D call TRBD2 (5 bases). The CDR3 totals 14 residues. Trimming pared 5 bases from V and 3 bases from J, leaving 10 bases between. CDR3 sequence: CASSGLADTGELFF. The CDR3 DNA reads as TGTGCCAGCAGTGGACTGGCGGACACCGGGGAGCTGTTTTTT.